The table lists the clone carrying this T cell receptor (beta chain) with a few counts. The data belong to a study of identical twins. A universal primer site was added by template switching, and unique molecular identifiers were carried by the cDNA. TCRdb independently ran MiXCR on the 5' RACE reads; one entry per CDR3 protein. The table shows 650,000 to 750,000 distinct CDR3 sequences, with 21% occurring only once. Trimming at V came to 0 bases and at J to 6 bases, leaving 15 bases not matched to a gene. In germline, CDR1 is SGDLS, CDR2 YYNGEE. CDR3 length: 19 amino acids. The same data also went into a second study, on T cells expressing NK-cell markers. That work contributes: Within the sequenced cohort of eight donors, seven exhibited HCMV seropositivity and one was seronegative. Six donors carried dominant NKG2C+ clonotypes that made up roughly 1.0-8% of their CD8+ T cells.

The receptor comes from a woman under 30 in good health. V gene TRBV9 combines with J gene TRBJ2-3, with 11 nucleotides matching TRBD2. The sample taken for sequencing was PBMCs. The CDR3 region has the DNA TGTGCCAGCAGCGTAGAAGGTAGCGGGAGGGCCGGTTTTTGGGATACGCAGTATTTT. This gives the protein CASSVEGSGRAGFWDTQYF.